A selection of T cell receptor beta chains follows, all from one sample in a study of cytomegalovirus exposure and HLA in healthy donors. Generated by immunoSEQ multiplex PCR, the TCRdb table keeps only in-frame clones and is missing some. Of about 91,000 clones in the sample, about 68% were seen once. Sequenced material: PBMCs. These receptors all come from a human donor in good health. Each CDR3 is given without its conserved first and last residue.

v_call cdr3_aa
TRBV30 AWSSGQGMNNQPQH
TRBV5-4 ASSLVGGGRGYEQY
TRBV2 ASSRDREAYEQY
TRBV9 ASSVGSGTPYEQY
TRBV9 ASSAPGQGTEAF
TRBV5-6 ASSRPGQQGPYGYT
TRBV5-4 ASSLELAGSSGETQY
TRBV18 ASSPPLGQLYGYT
TRBV10-3 AIGGGRDYGYT
TRBV9 ASSQWTGGAGPETQY
TRBV29-1 SVISEAKNIQY
TRBV15 ATSRSGLAGSQETQY
TRBV11-3 ASSYLAGGHNEQF
TRBV30 AWTYRRGMANEKLF
TRBV6-5 ASGVTGNANEKLF
TRBV5-4 ASSPGLELNTEAF
TRBV10-3 AISATSGGLYEQY
TRBV2 ASSEPTGSREQY
TRBV10-3 AIGGRGNEQF
TRBV30 AWSVQGPQETQY
TRBV4-3 ASSQGWGGNQPQH
TRBV11-3 ASSLDQGPGYEQY
TRBV5-6 ASSQAGGETQY
TRBV2 ASGRGQNIQY
TRBV4-3 ASSQDGSSGAQETQY
TRBV5-1 ASSLATTGTFVLGGYT